This T cell receptor beta chain was identified in a study of human T cells and chemical hapten exposure. Time point denoted: patch test 1, 2 weeks after DPC sensitization. As for treatment: therapeutic diphenylcyclopropenone sensitization with weekly scalp DPC. The CDR3 totals 13 residues. Germline-derived CDR1 and CDR2 are SGHTA and FQGTGA. V gave up 7 bases and J gave up 4 bases, with 12 bases separating them. TCRdb reprocessed the RACE reads with MiXCR, giving one entry per CDR3 protein. Of 70,000 to 80,000 distinct CDR3 sequences detected, about 32% appear once; the ten largest clones hold roughly 10%.

This TCR was recovered from a middle-aged man with alopecia areata. Some clones in this sample may be carry-over from other donors' samples. This specimen was whole blood, taken in connection with sensitization to the hapten diphenylcyclopropenone (DPC). The chain carries TRBV7-3 and TRBJ2-3, with D possibly being TRBD2 (5 bases). CDR3 residues: CASTWVRADTQYF. CDR3 bases: TGTGCCAGCACCTGGGTGCGGGCAGATACGCAGTATTTT. Based on the CDR3 plus reference TRBV7-3 and TRBJ2-3, the full variable domain is GAGVSQTPSNKVTEKGKYVELRCDPISGHTALYWYRQSLGQGPEFLIYFQGTGAADDSGLPNDRFFAVRPEGSVSTLKIQRTERGDSAVYLCASTWVRADTQYFGPGTRLTVL.